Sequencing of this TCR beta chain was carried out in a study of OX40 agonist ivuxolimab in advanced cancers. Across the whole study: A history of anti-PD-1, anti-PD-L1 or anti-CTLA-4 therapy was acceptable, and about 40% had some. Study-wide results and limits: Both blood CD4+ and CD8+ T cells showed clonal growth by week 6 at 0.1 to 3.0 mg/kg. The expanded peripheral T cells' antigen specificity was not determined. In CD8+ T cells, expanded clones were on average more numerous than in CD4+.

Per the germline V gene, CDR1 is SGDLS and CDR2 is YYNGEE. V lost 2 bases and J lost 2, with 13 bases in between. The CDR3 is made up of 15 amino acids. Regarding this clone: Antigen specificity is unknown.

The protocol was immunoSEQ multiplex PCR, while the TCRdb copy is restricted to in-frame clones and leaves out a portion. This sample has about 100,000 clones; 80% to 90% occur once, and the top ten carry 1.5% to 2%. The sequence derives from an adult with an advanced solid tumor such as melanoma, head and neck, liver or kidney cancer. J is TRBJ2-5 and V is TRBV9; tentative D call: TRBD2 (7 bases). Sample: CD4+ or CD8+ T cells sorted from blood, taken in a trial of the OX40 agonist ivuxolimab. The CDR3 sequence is CASSVRGGSQETQYF. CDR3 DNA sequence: TGTGCCAGCAGCGTGAGGGGGGGAAGTCAAGAGACCCAGTACTTC.